The rows below give T cell receptor beta chains drawn from one sample of a study of OX40 agonist ivuxolimab in advanced cancers. Method: immunoSEQ multiplex PCR; TCRdb's copy keeps in-frame clones and lacks some. This table holds about 50,000 clones, about 88% found once. This material consisted of CD4+ or CD8+ T cells sorted from blood, taken in a trial of the OX40 agonist ivuxolimab. Every receptor here comes from an adult with an advanced solid tumor such as melanoma, head and neck, liver or kidney cancer. Each CDR3 is given with its conserved first and last residue. A D gene is named only where the DNA matches it firmly. Clone size is not always given. Where it is, it says once, few, many or a class for expanded clones.

clone_size: -; j_call: TRBJ2-2; d_call: -; cdr3_length: 15; v_call: TRBV5-1; cdr3_aa: CASSLGTVSTGELFF; cdr3_nt: TGCGCCAGCAGCTTGGGGACAGTTTCCACCGGGGAGCTGTTTTTT
clone_size: few; j_call: TRBJ2-2; d_call: -; cdr3_length: 16; v_call: TRBV18; cdr3_aa: CASSPPSRANTGELFF; cdr3_nt: TGTGCCAGCTCACCTCCCTCGAGGGCGAACACCGGGGAGCTGTTTTTT
clone_size: -; j_call: TRBJ1-3; d_call: -; cdr3_length: 15; v_call: TRBV6-1; cdr3_aa: CASRTGHYSGNTIYF; cdr3_nt: TGTGCCAGCAGGACGGGACATTACTCTGGAAACACCATATATTTT
clone_size: -; j_call: TRBJ2-7; d_call: -; cdr3_length: 14; v_call: TRBV11-3; cdr3_aa: CASSPGDSSHEQYF; cdr3_nt: TGTGCCAGCAGCCCAGGAGACAGTTCTCACGAGCAGTACTTC
clone_size: few; j_call: TRBJ2-7; d_call: -; cdr3_length: 12; v_call: TRBV19; cdr3_aa: CATKESGDEQYF; cdr3_nt: TGTGCCACCAAAGAGAGCGGCGACGAGCAGTACTTC
clone_size: -; j_call: TRBJ2-3; d_call: -; cdr3_length: 14; v_call: TRBV19; cdr3_aa: CASSIGGSTDTQYF; cdr3_nt: TGTGCCAGTAGTATCGGAGGTTCCACAGATACGCAGTATTTT
clone_size: -; j_call: TRBJ2-2; d_call: -; cdr3_length: 14; v_call: TRBV5-1; cdr3_aa: CASSLTEGGGELFF; cdr3_nt: TGCGCCAGCAGCTTAACAGAAGGAGGCGGGGAGCTGTTTTTT
clone_size: once; j_call: TRBJ1-5; d_call: TRBD1; cdr3_length: 16; v_call: TRBV6-6; cdr3_aa: CASSYIGQGSNQPQHF; cdr3_nt: TGTGCCAGCAGTTACATAGGACAGGGAAGCAATCAGCCCCAGCATTTT
clone_size: -; j_call: TRBJ1-1; d_call: TRBD1; cdr3_length: 15; v_call: TRBV7-9; cdr3_aa: CASSLGQGISTEAFF; cdr3_nt: TGTGCCAGCAGCCTGGGACAGGGTATCTCGACTGAAGCTTTCTTT
clone_size: -; j_call: TRBJ2-7; d_call: -; cdr3_length: 15; v_call: TRBV11-1; cdr3_aa: CASSLGRERTYEQYF; cdr3_nt: TGTGCCAGCAGCTTAGGACGGGAGAGGACCTACGAGCAGTACTTC
clone_size: -; j_call: TRBJ1-2; d_call: -; cdr3_length: 13; v_call: TRBV30; cdr3_aa: CAWGIYQGYGYTF; cdr3_nt: TGTGCCTGGGGCATCTATCAGGGGTATGGCTACACCTTC
clone_size: -; j_call: TRBJ1-1; d_call: -; cdr3_length: 15; v_call: TRBV19; cdr3_aa: CASSMVVGRFSEAFF; cdr3_nt: TGTGCCAGTAGTATGGTGGTAGGGAGGTTCTCTGAAGCTTTCTTT
clone_size: -; j_call: TRBJ2-1; d_call: TRBD2; cdr3_length: 11; v_call: TRBV30; cdr3_aa: CAWGSGYEQFF; cdr3_nt: TGTGCCTGGGGTAGCGGGTATGAGCAGTTCTTC
clone_size: -; j_call: TRBJ2-7; d_call: -; cdr3_length: 17; v_call: TRBV12-5; cdr3_aa: CASGLVGGGTYSYEQYF; cdr3_nt: TGTGCTAGTGGTTTGGTAGGTGGGGGGACGTACTCCTACGAGCAGTACTTC
clone_size: -; j_call: TRBJ1-2; d_call: -; cdr3_length: 14; v_call: TRBV4-1; cdr3_aa: CASSQVGGLRGYTF; cdr3_nt: TGCGCCAGCAGCCAAGTAGGGGGTTTGCGGGGCTACACCTTC
clone_size: once; j_call: TRBJ1-3; d_call: -; cdr3_length: 16; v_call: TRBV9; cdr3_aa: CASSVDPGGSGNTIYF; cdr3_nt: TGTGCCAGCAGCGTAGATCCGGGGGGCTCTGGAAACACCATATATTTT
clone_size: -; j_call: TRBJ1-6; d_call: -; cdr3_length: 15; v_call: TRBV18; cdr3_aa: CASSLQGSYNSPLHF; cdr3_nt: TGTGCCAGCTCACTACAGGGATCCTATAATTCACCCCTCCACTTT
clone_size: -; j_call: TRBJ2-3; d_call: -; cdr3_length: 11; v_call: TRBV29-1; cdr3_aa: CSVGPGDTQYF; cdr3_nt: TGCAGCGTTGGGCCAGGAGATACGCAGTATTTT
clone_size: -; j_call: TRBJ2-3; d_call: -; cdr3_length: 14; v_call: TRBV19; cdr3_aa: CASSDLRGTDTQYF; cdr3_nt: TGTGCCAGTAGTGACCTCAGAGGCACAGATACGCAGTATTTT
clone_size: -; j_call: TRBJ1-2; d_call: -; cdr3_length: 15; v_call: TRBV18; cdr3_aa: CASSPSPQPDYGYTF; cdr3_nt: TGTGCCAGCTCACCATCACCCCAGCCCGACTATGGCTACACCTTC
clone_size: -; j_call: TRBJ1-2; d_call: -; cdr3_length: 11; v_call: TRBV2; cdr3_aa: CASSDTDGYTF; cdr3_nt: TGTGCCAGCAGTGACACAGATGGCTACACCTTC
clone_size: once; j_call: TRBJ2-3; d_call: -; cdr3_length: 11; v_call: TRBV18; cdr3_aa: CASSPIDTQYF; cdr3_nt: TGTGCCAGCTCACCAATCGATACGCAGTATTTT
clone_size: once; j_call: TRBJ2-3; d_call: TRBD2; cdr3_length: 15; v_call: TRBV7-3; cdr3_aa: CASSLLAGETDTQYF; cdr3_nt: TGTGCCAGCAGCTTACTAGCGGGGGAAACAGATACGCAGTATTTT
clone_size: -; j_call: TRBJ2-2; d_call: TRBD1; cdr3_length: 14; v_call: TRBV29-1; cdr3_aa: CSTRQGAGTGELFF; cdr3_nt: TGCAGCACCCGACAGGGGGCGGGCACCGGGGAGCTGTTTTTT
clone_size: -; j_call: TRBJ2-1; d_call: TRBD2; cdr3_length: 15; v_call: TRBV2; cdr3_aa: CASSALAGRGNEQFF; cdr3_nt: TGTGCCAGCAGTGCACTAGCGGGAAGGGGCAATGAGCAGTTCTTC
clone_size: -; j_call: TRBJ2-4; d_call: TRBD2; cdr3_length: 17; v_call: TRBV7-3; cdr3_aa: CASSLAGGPFAKNIQYF; cdr3_nt: TGTGCCAGCAGCTTAGCGGGGGGGCCATTCGCCAAAAACATTCAGTACTTC
clone_size: once; j_call: TRBJ2-3; d_call: TRBD2; cdr3_length: 18; v_call: TRBV7-2; cdr3_aa: CASSLRPSGSRGTDTQYF; cdr3_nt: TGTGCCAGCAGCTTAAGGCCTAGCGGGAGTAGGGGCACAGATACGCAGTATTTT
clone_size: -; j_call: TRBJ2-2; d_call: TRBD1; cdr3_length: 15; v_call: TRBV10-3; cdr3_aa: CAISQGQGVTGELFF; cdr3_nt: TGTGCCATCAGCCAGGGACAGGGGGTAACCGGGGAGCTGTTTTTT
clone_size: -; j_call: TRBJ1-3; d_call: -; cdr3_length: 12; v_call: TRBV9; cdr3_aa: CASRSSGNTIYF; cdr3_nt: TGTGCCAGCAGGAGCTCTGGAAACACCATATATTTT
clone_size: -; j_call: TRBJ2-2; d_call: -; cdr3_length: 15; v_call: TRBV5-1; cdr3_aa: CASSSTGWRTGELFF; cdr3_nt: TGCGCCAGCAGCTCAACCGGCTGGAGGACCGGGGAGCTGTTTTTT
clone_size: -; j_call: TRBJ2-5; d_call: TRBD2; cdr3_length: 16; v_call: TRBV5-1; cdr3_aa: CASSGQASGGGETQYF; cdr3_nt: TGCGCCAGCAGCGGTCAGGCTAGCGGGGGCGGGGAGACCCAGTACTTC
clone_size: once; j_call: TRBJ1-6; d_call: TRBD1; cdr3_length: 17; v_call: TRBV11-2; cdr3_aa: CASRAGTGSSYNSPLHF; cdr3_nt: TGTGCCAGCAGAGCCGGGACAGGCAGCTCCTATAATTCACCCCTCCACTTT
clone_size: -; j_call: TRBJ2-7; d_call: TRBD2; cdr3_length: 16; v_call: TRBV5-1; cdr3_aa: CASSFGLLADDYEQYF; cdr3_nt: TGCGCCAGCAGCTTCGGACTTCTAGCGGACGACTACGAGCAGTACTTC
clone_size: -; j_call: TRBJ1-5; d_call: TRBD1; cdr3_length: 13; v_call: TRBV27; cdr3_aa: CATSGQGDQPQHF; cdr3_nt: TGTGCCACCTCGGGACAGGGGGATCAGCCCCAGCATTTT
clone_size: few; j_call: TRBJ1-1; d_call: TRBD1; cdr3_length: 15; v_call: TRBV5-1; cdr3_aa: CASSLGGRGDTEAFF; cdr3_nt: TGCGCCAGCAGCTTGGGCGGCAGGGGGGACACTGAAGCTTTCTTT
clone_size: -; j_call: TRBJ2-2; d_call: -; cdr3_length: 13; v_call: TRBV6-6; cdr3_aa: CASKTANTGELFF; cdr3_nt: TGTGCCAGCAAGACAGCGAACACCGGGGAGCTGTTTTTT
clone_size: -; j_call: TRBJ2-3; d_call: TRBD2; cdr3_length: 18; v_call: TRBV9; cdr3_aa: CASSVGHSGGVSTDTQYF; cdr3_nt: TGTGCCAGCAGCGTAGGGCACAGTGGGGGGGTTAGCACAGATACGCAGTATTTT
clone_size: few; j_call: TRBJ2-5; d_call: -; cdr3_length: 11; v_call: TRBV5-4; cdr3_aa: CASSFRETQYF; cdr3_nt: TGTGCCAGCAGCTTCCGGGAGACCCAGTACTTC
clone_size: -; j_call: TRBJ2-7; d_call: -; cdr3_length: 16; v_call: TRBV28; cdr3_aa: CASSTAGGFSHYEQYF; cdr3_nt: TGTGCCAGCAGTACAGCAGGGGGGTTTTCTCACTACGAGCAGTACTTC